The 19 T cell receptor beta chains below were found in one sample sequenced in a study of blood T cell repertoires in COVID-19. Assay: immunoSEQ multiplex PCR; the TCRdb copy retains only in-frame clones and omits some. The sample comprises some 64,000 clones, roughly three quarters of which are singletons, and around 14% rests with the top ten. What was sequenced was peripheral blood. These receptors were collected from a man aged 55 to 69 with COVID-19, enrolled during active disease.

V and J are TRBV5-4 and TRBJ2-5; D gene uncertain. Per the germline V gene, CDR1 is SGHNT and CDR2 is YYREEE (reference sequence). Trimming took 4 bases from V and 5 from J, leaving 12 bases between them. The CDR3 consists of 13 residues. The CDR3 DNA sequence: TGTGCCAGCAGCAGAGATTCCGGGGAGACCCAGTACTTC. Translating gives CASSRDSGETQYF.

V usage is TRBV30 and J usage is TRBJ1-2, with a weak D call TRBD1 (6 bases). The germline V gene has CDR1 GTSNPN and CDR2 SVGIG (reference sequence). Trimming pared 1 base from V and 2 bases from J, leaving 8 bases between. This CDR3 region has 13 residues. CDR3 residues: CAWSGQGNYGYTF. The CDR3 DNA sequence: TGTGCCTGGAGTGGGCAGGGGAACTATGGCTACACCTTC.

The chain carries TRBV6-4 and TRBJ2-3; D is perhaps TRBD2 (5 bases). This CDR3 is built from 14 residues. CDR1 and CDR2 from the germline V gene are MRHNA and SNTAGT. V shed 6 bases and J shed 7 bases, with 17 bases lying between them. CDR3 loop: CASSEGRSGNTQYF. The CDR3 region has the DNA TGTGCCAGCAGCGAGGGCAGATCGGGGAATACGCAGTATTTT.

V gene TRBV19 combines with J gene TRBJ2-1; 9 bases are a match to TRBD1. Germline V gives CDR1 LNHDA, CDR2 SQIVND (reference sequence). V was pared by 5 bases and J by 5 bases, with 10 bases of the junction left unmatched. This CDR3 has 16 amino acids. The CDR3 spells CASSPGQGRSHNEQFF. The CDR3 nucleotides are TGTGCCAGTAGTCCGGGACAGGGAAGGTCGCACAATGAGCAGTTCTTC.

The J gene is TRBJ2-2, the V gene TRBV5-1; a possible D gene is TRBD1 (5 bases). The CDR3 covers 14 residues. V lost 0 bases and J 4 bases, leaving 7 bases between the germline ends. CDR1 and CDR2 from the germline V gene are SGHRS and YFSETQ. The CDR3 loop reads CASSLEGPTGELFF. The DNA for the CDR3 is TGCGCCAGCAGCTTGGAGGGGCCCACCGGGGAGCTGTTTTTT.

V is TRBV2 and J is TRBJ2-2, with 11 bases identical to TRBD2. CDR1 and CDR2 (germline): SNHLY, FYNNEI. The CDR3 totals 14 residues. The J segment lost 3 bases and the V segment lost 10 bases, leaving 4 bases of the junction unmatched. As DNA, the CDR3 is TGTGCCACTAGGACTAGCGGGCACACCGGGGAGCTGTTTTTT. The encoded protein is CATRTSGHTGELFF. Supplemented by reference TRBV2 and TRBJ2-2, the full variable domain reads EPEVTQTPSHQVTQMGQEVILRCVPISNHLYFYWYRQILGQKVEFLVSFYNNEISEKSEIFDDQFSVERPDGSNFTLKIRSTKLEDSAMYFCATRTSGHTGELFFGEGSRLTVL.

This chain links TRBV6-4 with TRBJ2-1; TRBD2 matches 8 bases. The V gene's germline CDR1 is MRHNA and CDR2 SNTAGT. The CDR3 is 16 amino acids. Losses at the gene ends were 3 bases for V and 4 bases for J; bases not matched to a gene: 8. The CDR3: CASSEGGTRTYNEQFF. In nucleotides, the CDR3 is TGTGCCAGCAGTGAAGGCGGGACTAGAACATACAATGAGCAGTTCTTC.

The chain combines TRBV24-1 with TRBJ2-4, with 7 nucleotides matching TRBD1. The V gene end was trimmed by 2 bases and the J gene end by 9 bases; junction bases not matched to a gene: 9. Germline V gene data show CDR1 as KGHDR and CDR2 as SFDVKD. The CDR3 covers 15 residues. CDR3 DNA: TGTGCCACCAGTGATTCCCGACAGGGTAATGGCATTCAGTACTTC. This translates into CATSDSRQGNGIQYF.

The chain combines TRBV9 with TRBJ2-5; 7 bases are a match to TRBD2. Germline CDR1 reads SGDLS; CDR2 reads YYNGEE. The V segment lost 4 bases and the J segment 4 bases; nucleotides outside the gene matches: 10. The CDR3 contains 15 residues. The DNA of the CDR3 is TGTGCCAGCAGCCCTAGCGGACCCTCCCCAGAGACCCAGTACTTC. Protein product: CASSPSGPSPETQYF.

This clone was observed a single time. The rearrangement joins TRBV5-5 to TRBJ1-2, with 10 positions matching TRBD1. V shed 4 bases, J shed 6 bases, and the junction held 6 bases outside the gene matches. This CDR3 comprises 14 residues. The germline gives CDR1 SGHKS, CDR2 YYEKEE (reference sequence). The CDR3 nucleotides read TGTGCCAGCAGCACAAGACAGGGGGCGCATGGCTACACCTTC. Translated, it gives CASSTRQGAHGYTF.

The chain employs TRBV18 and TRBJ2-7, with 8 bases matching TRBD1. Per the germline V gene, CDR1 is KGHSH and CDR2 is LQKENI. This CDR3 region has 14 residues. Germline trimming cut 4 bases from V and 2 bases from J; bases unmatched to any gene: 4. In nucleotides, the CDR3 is TGTGCCAGCTCACTGGGACAGGTCACCTACGAGCAGTACTTC. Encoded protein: CASSLGQVTYEQYF.

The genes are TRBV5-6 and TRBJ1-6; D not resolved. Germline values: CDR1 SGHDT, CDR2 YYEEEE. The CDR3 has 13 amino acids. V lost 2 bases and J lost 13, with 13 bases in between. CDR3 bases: TGTGCCAGCAGCTTAGGTAGCCCCGTGCCCCTCCACTTT. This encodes CASSLGSPVPLHF.

CDR3 DNA: TGTGCCAGCAGTCAGACAGACACCTACTCTGGAAACACCATATATTTT. This encodes CASSQTDTYSGNTIYF. The gene calls are TRBV2 and TRBJ1-3; maybe TRBD1 (5 bases). The V end was cut by 5 bases, the J end by 0 bases, with 14 bases between. The CDR3 length is 16 residues. Germline values: CDR1 SNHLY, CDR2 FYNNEI.

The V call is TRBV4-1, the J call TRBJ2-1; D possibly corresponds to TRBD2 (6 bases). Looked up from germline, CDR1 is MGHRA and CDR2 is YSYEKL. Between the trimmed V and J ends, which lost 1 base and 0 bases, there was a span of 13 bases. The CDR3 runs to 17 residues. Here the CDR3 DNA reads TGCGCCAGCAGCCAAGTTGGGCGGGGTAGCTCCTACAATGAGCAGTTCTTC. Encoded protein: CASSQVGRGSSYNEQFF.

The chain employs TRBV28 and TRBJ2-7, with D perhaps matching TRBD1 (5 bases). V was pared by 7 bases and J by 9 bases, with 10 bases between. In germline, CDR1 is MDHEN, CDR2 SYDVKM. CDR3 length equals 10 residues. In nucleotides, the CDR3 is TGTGCCAGCAAAGGGGATCGGCAGTACTTC. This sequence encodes CASKGDRQYF. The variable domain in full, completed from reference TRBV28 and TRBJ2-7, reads DVKVTQSSRYLVKRTGEKVFLECVQDMDHENMFWYRQDPGLGLRLIYFSYDVKMKEKGDIPEGYSVSREKKERFSLILESASTNQTSMYLCASKGDRQYFGPGTRLTVT.

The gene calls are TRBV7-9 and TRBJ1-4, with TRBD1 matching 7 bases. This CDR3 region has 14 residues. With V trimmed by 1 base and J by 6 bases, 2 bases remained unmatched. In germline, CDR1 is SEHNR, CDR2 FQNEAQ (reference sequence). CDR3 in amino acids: CASSLGGTDEKLFF. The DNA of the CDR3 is TGTGCCAGCAGCTTAGGAGGGACAGATGAAAAACTGTTTTTT.

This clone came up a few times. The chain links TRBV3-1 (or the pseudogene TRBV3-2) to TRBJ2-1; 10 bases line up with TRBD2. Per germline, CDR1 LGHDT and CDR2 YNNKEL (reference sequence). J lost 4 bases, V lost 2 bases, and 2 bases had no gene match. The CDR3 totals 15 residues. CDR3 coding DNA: TGTGCCAGCAGCCAAAGCGGGAGGGGGTACAATGAGCAGTTCTTC. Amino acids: CASSQSGRGYNEQFF.

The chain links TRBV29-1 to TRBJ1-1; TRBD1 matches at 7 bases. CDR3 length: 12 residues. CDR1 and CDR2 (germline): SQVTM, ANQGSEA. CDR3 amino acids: CTPTGQSTEAFF. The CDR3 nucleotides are TGCACCCCAACGGGACAGAGCACTGAAGCTTTCTTT.

Written as DNA, the CDR3 is TGTGCCAGCAGTAAACAGGGTTGGGAGACCCAGTACTTC. Translation gives CASSKQGWETQYF. This chain joins TRBV6-5 and TRBJ2-5, with D possibly matching TRBD1 (6 bases). Germline assignment: CDR1 MNHEY and CDR2 SVGAGI. V lost 5 bases and J lost 5, with 12 bases in between. This CDR3 is built from 13 residues.